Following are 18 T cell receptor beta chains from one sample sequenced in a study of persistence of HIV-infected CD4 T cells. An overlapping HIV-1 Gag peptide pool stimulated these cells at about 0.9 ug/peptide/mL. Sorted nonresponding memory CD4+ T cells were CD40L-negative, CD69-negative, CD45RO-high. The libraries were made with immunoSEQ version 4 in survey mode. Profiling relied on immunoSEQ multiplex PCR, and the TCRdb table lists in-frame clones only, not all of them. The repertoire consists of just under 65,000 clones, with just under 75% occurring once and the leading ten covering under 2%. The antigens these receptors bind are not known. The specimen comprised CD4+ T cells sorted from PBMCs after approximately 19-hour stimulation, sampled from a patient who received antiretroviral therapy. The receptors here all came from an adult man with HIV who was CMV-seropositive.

The CDR3 spells CASSHVRGGGSPLHF. Here the CDR3 DNA reads TGTGCCAGCAGCCATGTACGAGGGGGAGGATCACCCCTCCACTTT. The chain has TRBV3-1 (or the pseudogene TRBV3-2) and TRBJ1-6; tentative D call: TRBD1 (6 bases). The V end lost 3 bases, the J end lost 10 bases, and 16 bases lay between the germline ends. CDR3 size: 15 residues. Germline CDR1 LGHDT, CDR2 YNNKEL (reference sequence).

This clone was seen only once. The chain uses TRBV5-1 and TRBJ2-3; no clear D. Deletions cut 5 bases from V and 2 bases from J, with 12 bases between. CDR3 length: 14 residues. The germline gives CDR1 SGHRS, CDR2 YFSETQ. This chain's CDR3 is CASSKAVDTDTQYF. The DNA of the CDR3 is TGCGCCAGCAGTAAAGCCGTAGACACAGATACGCAGTATTTT. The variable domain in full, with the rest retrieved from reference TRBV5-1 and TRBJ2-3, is KAGVTQTPRYLIKTRGQQVTLSCSPISGHRSVSWYQQTPGQGLQFLFEYFSETQRNKGNFPGRFSGRQFSNSRSEMNVSTLELGDSALYLCASSKAVDTDTQYFGPGTRLTVL.

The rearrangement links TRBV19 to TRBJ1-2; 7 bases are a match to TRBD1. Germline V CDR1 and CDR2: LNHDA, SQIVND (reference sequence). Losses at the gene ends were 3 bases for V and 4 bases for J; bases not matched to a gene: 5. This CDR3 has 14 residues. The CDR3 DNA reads TGTGCCAGTAGTATTATAGGGGGCGGCTATGGCTACACCTTC. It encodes CASSIIGGGYGYTF.

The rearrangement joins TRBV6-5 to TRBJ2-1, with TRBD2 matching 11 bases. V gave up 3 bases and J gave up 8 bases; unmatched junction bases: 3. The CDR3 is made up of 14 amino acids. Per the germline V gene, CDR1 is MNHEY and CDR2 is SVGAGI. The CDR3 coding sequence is TGTGCCAGCAGTTATCGACTAGCGGGGTATGAGCAGTTCTTC. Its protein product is CASSYRLAGYEQFF.

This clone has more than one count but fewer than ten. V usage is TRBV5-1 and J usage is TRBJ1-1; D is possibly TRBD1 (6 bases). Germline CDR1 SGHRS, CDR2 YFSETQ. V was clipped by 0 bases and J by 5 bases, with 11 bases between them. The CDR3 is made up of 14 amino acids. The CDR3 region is CASSLAPGATEAFF. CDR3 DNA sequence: TGCGCCAGCAGCTTGGCCCCGGGGGCGACTGAAGCTTTCTTT.

The CDR3 sequence: CASFPRVFSTDTQYF. In nucleotides, the CDR3 is TGTGCCAGTTTTCCCCGCGTTTTCAGCACAGATACGCAGTATTTT. This chain links TRBV28 with TRBJ2-3; D is uncertain. Germline V gene lookup returns CDR1 MDHEN and CDR2 SYDVKM. The V end was cut by 9 bases, the J end by 0 bases, with 16 bases between. This CDR3 region has 15 residues.

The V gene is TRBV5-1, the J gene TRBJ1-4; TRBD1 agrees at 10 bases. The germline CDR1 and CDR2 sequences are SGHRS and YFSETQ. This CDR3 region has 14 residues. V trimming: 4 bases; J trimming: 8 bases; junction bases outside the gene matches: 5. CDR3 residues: CASSVSGQGEKLFF. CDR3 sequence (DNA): TGCGCCAGCAGCGTATCGGGACAGGGGGAAAAACTGTTTTTT.

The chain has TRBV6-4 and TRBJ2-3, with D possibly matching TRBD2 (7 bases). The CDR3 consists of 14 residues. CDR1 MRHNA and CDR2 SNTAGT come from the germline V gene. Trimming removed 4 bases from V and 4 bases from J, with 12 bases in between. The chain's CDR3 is CASSAGGGPDTQYF. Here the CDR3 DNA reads TGTGCCAGCAGTGCGGGGGGCGGCCCAGATACGCAGTATTTT.

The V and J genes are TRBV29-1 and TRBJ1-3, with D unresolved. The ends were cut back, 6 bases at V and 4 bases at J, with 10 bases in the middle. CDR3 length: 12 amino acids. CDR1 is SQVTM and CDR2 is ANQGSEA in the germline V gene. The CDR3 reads CSVKVTGNTIYF. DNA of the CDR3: TGCAGCGTAAAGGTTACGGGAAACACCATATATTTT.

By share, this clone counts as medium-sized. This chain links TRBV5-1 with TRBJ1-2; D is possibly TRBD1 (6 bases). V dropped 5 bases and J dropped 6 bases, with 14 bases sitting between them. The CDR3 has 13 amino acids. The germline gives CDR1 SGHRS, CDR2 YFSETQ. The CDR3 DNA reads TGCGCCAGCAGTTGGGGGGCGCGAGATGGCTACACCTTC. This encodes CASSWGARDGYTF.

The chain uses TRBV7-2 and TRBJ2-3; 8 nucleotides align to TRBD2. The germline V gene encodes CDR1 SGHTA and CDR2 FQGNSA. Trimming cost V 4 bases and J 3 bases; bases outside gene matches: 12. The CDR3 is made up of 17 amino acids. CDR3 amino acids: CASSSRFGGGGTDTQYF. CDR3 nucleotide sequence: TGTGCCAGCAGCTCCCGTTTCGGGGGGGGTGGAACAGATACGCAGTATTTT.

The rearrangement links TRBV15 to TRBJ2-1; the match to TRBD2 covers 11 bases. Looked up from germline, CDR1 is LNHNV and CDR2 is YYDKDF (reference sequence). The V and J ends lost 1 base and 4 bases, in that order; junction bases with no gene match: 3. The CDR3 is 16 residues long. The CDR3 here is CATSRGLAGRYNEQFF. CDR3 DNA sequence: TGTGCCACCAGCAGAGGACTAGCGGGGAGGTACAATGAGCAGTTCTTC.

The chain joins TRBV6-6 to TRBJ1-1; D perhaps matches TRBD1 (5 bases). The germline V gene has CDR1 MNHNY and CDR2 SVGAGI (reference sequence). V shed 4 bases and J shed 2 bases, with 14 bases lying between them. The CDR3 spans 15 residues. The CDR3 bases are TGTGCCAGCAGTTCTCGCGGGACCGCTAACACTGAAGCTTTCTTT. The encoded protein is CASSSRGTANTEAFF.

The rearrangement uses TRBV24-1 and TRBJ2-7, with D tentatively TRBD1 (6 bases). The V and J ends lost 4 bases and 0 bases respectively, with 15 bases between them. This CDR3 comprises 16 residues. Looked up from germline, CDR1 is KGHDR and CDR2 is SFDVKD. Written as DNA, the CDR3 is TGTGCCACCAGTGACTCCCGGCAGGGGCACTCCTACGAGCAGTACTTC. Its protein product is CATSDSRQGHSYEQYF.

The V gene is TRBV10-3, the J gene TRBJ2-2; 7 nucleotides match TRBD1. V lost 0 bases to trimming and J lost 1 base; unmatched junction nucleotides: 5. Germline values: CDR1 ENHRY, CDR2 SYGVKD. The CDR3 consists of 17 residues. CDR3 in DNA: TGTGCCATCAGTGAGTCAACAGGGGCCCTGAACACCGGGGAGCTGTTTTTT. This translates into CAISESTGALNTGELFF.

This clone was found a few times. The CDR3 loop reads CASSGGMGGADATGELFF. In DNA form, the CDR3 reads TGTGCCAGCAGCGGCGGCATGGGGGGGGCCGACGCCACCGGGGAGCTGTTTTTT. The chain has TRBV9 and TRBJ2-2, with D maybe TRBD2 (7 bases). V was trimmed by 3 bases and J by 4 bases, leaving 22 bases between them. The CDR3 length is 18 residues. The germline V gene encodes CDR1 SGDLS and CDR2 YYNGEE.

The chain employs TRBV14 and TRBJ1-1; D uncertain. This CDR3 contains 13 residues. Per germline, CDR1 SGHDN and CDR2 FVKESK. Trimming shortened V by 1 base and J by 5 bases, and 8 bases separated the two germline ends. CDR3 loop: CASSQVAGTEAFF. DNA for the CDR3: TGTGCCAGCAGCCAAGTTGCGGGGACTGAAGCTTTCTTT.

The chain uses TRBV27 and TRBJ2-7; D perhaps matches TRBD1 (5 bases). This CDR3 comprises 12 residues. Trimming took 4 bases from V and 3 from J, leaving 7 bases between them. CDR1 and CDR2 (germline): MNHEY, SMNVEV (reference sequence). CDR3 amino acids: CASSSQGYEQYF. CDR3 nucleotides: TGTGCCAGCAGTTCCCAGGGCTACGAGCAGTACTTC.